Listed here are 21 T cell receptor beta chains from one sample, sequenced in a study of T cell clonality in common variable immunodeficiency. Produced via immunoSEQ multiplex PCR; TCRdb's table is partial and in-frame only. Altogether 40,000 or so clones were found in the sample, and no singletons occur. Sequencing used peripheral blood mononuclear cells. The receptors originated from a person aged 18-69 years in good health.

Worth noting for this clone: The read stops 3 residues short of the end of the CDR3; the missing end is completed from the germline J gene. This chain links TRBV19 with TRBJ2-3, with 12 bases aligning to TRBD2. The CDR3 has 15 residues. The junction had 6 bases not matched to a gene; V was cut back by 3 bases and J by 8 bases. The germline V gene encodes CDR1 LNHDA and CDR2 SQIVND (reference sequence). The chain's CDR3 is CASSMTSGSRPTQYF. The DNA read from the CDR3 is TGTGCCAGTAGTATGACTAGCGGGAGCAGGCCTACG. Combining the CDR3 with reference TRBV19 and TRBJ2-3 gives the whole variable domain DGGITQSPKYLFRKEGQNVTLSCEQNLNHDAMYWYRQDPGQGLRLIYYSQIVNDFQKGDIAEGYSVSREKKESFPLTVTSAQKNPTAFYLCASSMTSGSRPTQYFGPGTRLTVL.

There are many counts of this clone. Sequencing ends 3 residues short of the CDR3 end; the germline J gene provides the rest. This chain uses TRBV7-9 with TRBJ2-7, with D uncertain. The CDR3 spans 14 residues. Trimming removed 7 bases from V and 0 bases from J, with 13 bases in between. Germline V gene data show CDR1 as SEHNR and CDR2 as FQNEAQ (reference sequence). CDR3: CASIPLRSSYEQYF. CDR3 DNA, as far as it was read: TGTGCCAGCATTCCCCTTAGAAGCTCCTACGAG.

The table lists this clone with many counts. The CDR3 extends 3 residues past the end of the read, so its final part is completed from the germline J gene. This chain connects TRBV10-3 to TRBJ2-7; TRBD1 aligns across 8 bases. J gave up 6 bases and V 5 bases, and 3 bases lay outside the gene matches. The CDR3 loop spans 12 amino acids. CDR1 and CDR2 (germline): ENHRY, SYGVKD. The CDR3 bases that were read are TGTGCCATCAGTCTAGGACAGGGCGAG. As protein: CAISLGQGE. In full, the CDR3 is CAISLGQGEQYF.

This clone came up many times. The sequence runs out 3 residues before the end of the CDR3; the remainder is reconstructed from the germline J gene. V gene TRBV23-1 combines with J gene TRBJ2-2, with TRBD1 matching 8 bases. TRBV23-1 is an ORF, with its function uncertain. The J segment lost 6 bases and the V segment lost 7 bases, leaving 1 base of the junction unmatched. The CDR3 is made up of 12 amino acids. The CDR3 here is CASKTGAGELFF. The CDR3 DNA, read in part, is TGCGCCAGCAAGACAGGGGCCGGGGAG.

This clone was detected many times. The read stops 3 residues short of the end of the CDR3; the missing end is completed from the germline J gene. The rearrangement joins TRBV28 to TRBJ2-3, with 8 bases matching TRBD1. This CDR3 has 14 residues. Germline lookup yields CDR1 MDHEN and CDR2 SYDVKM. The CDR3 is CASSPGGSNQPQYF. Partial CDR3 DNA: TGTGCCAGCAGTCCAGGGGGCAGCAATCAGCCG.

This clone was seen ten or more times. The CDR3 sequence is CASRDRREKLFF. The sequenced CDR3 bases are TGTGCCAGCCGGGACAGACGAGAAAAA. The chain uses TRBV19 and TRBJ1-4; 7 bases match TRBD1. Coverage ceases 3 residues before the CDR3 finishes, and the germline J gene fills in the end. Losses at the gene ends were 9 bases for V and 8 bases for J; bases not matched to a gene: 6. The CDR3 is 12 amino acids. Germline loops: CDR1 LNHDA, CDR2 SQIVND (reference sequence).

This clone was counted only a few times. The sequence runs out 3 residues before the end of the CDR3; the remainder is reconstructed from the germline J gene. The V call is TRBV20-1, the J call TRBJ2-1; 7 nucleotides align to TRBD2. The CDR3 contains 13 residues. Germline-derived CDR1 and CDR2 are DFQATT and SNEGSKA (reference sequence). CDR3 region: CRAGGSSYNEQFF. The covered CDR3 bases are TGCAGAGCCGGCGGGAGCTCCTACAATGAG.

About this clone itself: The germline gene is not matched at one end of the junction; a read error may be the cause. The read stops 3 residues short of the end of the CDR3; the missing end is completed from the germline J gene. In the same sample, other DNA sequences code for this CDR3. The chain couples TRBV2 to TRBJ1-3; no reliable D call. The CDR3 is made up of 14 amino acids. Germline CDR1 SNHLY, CDR2 FYNNEI. CDR3 bases read: TGTGCCAGCAGTGAAAACCCCGGCGGTAACACG. Its protein product is CASSENPGGNT. From start to end, the CDR3 is CASSENPGGNTIYF.

Many counts were recorded for this clone. With the read ending 3 residues before the CDR3 end, the germline J gene is used to fill in that end. V gene TRBV30 combines with J gene TRBJ2-7, with D maybe TRBD2 (7 bases). The CDR3 runs 13 residues. Germline V CDR1 and CDR2: GTSNPN, SVGIG (reference sequence). Deletions cut 1 base from V and 3 bases from J, with 10 bases between. This chain's CDR3 is CAWSGGGGYEQYF. The covered CDR3 bases are TGTGCCTGGAGTGGCGGGGGCGGCTACGAG. The whole variable domain, filled in from reference TRBV30 and TRBJ2-7, reads SQTIHQWPATLVQPVGSPLSLECTVEGTSNPNLYWYRQAAGRGLQLLFYSVGIGQISSEVPQNLSASRPQDRQFILSSKKLLLSDSGFYLCAWSGGGGYEQYFGPGTRLTVT.

This clone was found many times. Sequencing ends 3 residues short of the CDR3 end; the germline J gene provides the rest. The chain combines TRBV7-3 with TRBJ2-3, with TRBD2 as a possible D gene (6 bases). The V end was cut by 7 bases, the J end by 0 bases, with 11 bases between. CDR3 size: 14 residues. Germline V gene data show CDR1 as SGHTA and CDR2 as FQGTGA. The part of the CDR3 DNA that was read is TGTGCCAGCAAAGGTAGCGGTAGCACAGATACG. Translation: CASKGSGSTDT. The full CDR3 sequence reads CASKGSGSTDTQYF.

This clone appeared many times. The DNA ends 3 residues before the CDR3 does, and the rest of the CDR3 is filled in from the germline J gene. The V call is TRBV19, the J call TRBJ1-2; D is undetermined. CDR1 and CDR2 from the germline V gene are LNHDA and SQIVND (reference sequence). Trimming cost V 6 bases and J 0 bases, with 11 bases left between them. The CDR3 has 14 amino acids. CDR3 DNA, as far as it was read: TGTGCCAGTAGCCGAGCCCAAACTAACTATGGC. Translation: CASSRAQTNYG. The whole CDR3 is CASSRAQTNYGYTF.

This clone was picked up many times. The read is 3 residues too short to cover the CDR3 end, so that end is filled in from the germline J gene. The chain recombines TRBV18 with TRBJ1-1; maybe TRBD1 (6 bases). The CDR3 consists of 16 residues. The germline V gene has CDR1 KGHSH and CDR2 LQKENI. The ends were cut back, 4 bases at V and 3 bases at J, with 18 bases in the middle. The CDR3 sequence: CASSLQWDIGDTEAFF. The DNA read from the CDR3 is TGTGCCAGCTCACTACAGTGGGACATTGGGGACACTGAA.

This clone was recorded many times. The read gets to within 3 residues of the CDR3 end, and the germline J gene fills in the rest. The rearrangement uses TRBV20-1 and TRBJ2-6, with a tentative D call TRBD1 (5 bases). V was clipped by 1 base and J by 0 bases, with 10 bases between them. The germline CDR1 and CDR2 sequences are DFQATT and SNEGSKA (reference sequence). The CDR3 runs 16 residues. CDR3 DNA, as far as it was read: TGCAGTGCTAGAGGACAGAGCATCTCTGGGGCCAACGTC. The encoded protein is CSARGQSISGANV. The full CDR3 protein is CSARGQSISGANVLTF.

This clone was counted ten times or more. The read comes to an end 3 residues before the CDR3 does, leaving the germline J gene to fill in the end. The J gene is TRBJ2-2, the V gene TRBV20-1, with D hard to call. The CDR3 has 14 residues. Trimming stripped 6 bases from V and 6 bases from J, with 17 bases between. Germline loops: CDR1 DFQATT, CDR2 SNEGSKA (reference sequence). The CDR3 loop reads CSAPRRALSGELFF. The covered CDR3 bases are TGCAGTGCGCCCCGTCGAGCGCTTTCCGGGGAG.

In its sample, this clone was seen many times. The CDR3 goes on 3 residues after the read ends, and that part is filled in from the germline J gene. The chain has TRBV29-1 and TRBJ2-2; the match to TRBD2 covers 10 bases. This CDR3 has 13 residues. Germline V gene lookup returns CDR1 SQVTM and CDR2 ANQGSEA. The V gene end was trimmed by 5 bases and the J gene end by 4 bases; junction bases not matched to a gene: 1. Incomplete CDR3 DNA: TGCAGCGTTCGGACTAGCGGCACCGGGGAG. It codes for CSVRTSGTGE. The complete CDR3 protein is CSVRTSGTGELFF.

This clone was seen at least ten times. The read terminates 3 residues before the CDR3 end, so the remaining end is supplied by the germline J gene. The chain carries TRBV19 and TRBJ2-1, with 8 nucleotides matching TRBD1. The length of the CDR3 is 15 residues. In germline, CDR1 is LNHDA, CDR2 SQIVND (reference sequence). V was pared by 5 bases and J by 6 bases, with 9 bases of the junction left unmatched. The CDR3 sequence: CASSHGQGLLNEQFF. Incomplete CDR3 DNA: TGTGCCAGTAGTCACGGACAGGGTTTACTCAATGAG.

This clone was seen many times. The read halts 3 residues ahead of the CDR3 end, with the missing end drawn from the germline J gene. V is TRBV2 and J is TRBJ2-3; 8 bases are shared with TRBD2. Trimming took 9 bases from V and 3 from J; bases not matched to a gene: 5. The CDR3 sequence is 13 residues long. CDR1 SNHLY and CDR2 FYNNEI come from the germline V gene. The CDR3 bases that were read are TGTGCCAGAGAGGGACTAGGAACAGATACG. Amino acids: CAREGLGTDT. The CDR3 reads in full as CAREGLGTDTQYF.

This clone was detected many times. The read stops 3 residues short of the end of the CDR3; the missing end is completed from the germline J gene. The V call is TRBV7-7, the J call TRBJ2-5, with a possible D match to TRBD1 (6 bases). Germline V gives CDR1 SSHAT, CDR2 FNYEAQ (reference sequence). The V and J ends lost 5 bases and 7 bases respectively, with 14 bases between them. The length of the CDR3 is 13 residues. The CDR3 bases that were read are TGTGCCAGCAGCCTCGACAGGAGTAGGACC. Translating it yields CASSLDRSRT. From start to end, the CDR3 is CASSLDRSRTQYF. Drawing the rest from reference TRBV7-7 and TRBJ2-5, the complete variable domain is GAGVSQSPRYKVTKRGQDVTLRCDPISSHATLYWYQQALGQGPEFLTYFNYEAQPDKSGLPSDRFSAERPEGSISTLTIQRTEQRDSAMYRCASSLDRSRTQYFGPGTRLLVL.

This clone was counted ten times or more. With the read ending 3 residues before the CDR3 end, the germline J gene is used to fill in that end. The chain uses TRBV19 and TRBJ2-1; D is unresolved. Germline V gives CDR1 LNHDA, CDR2 SQIVND (reference sequence). The CDR3 totals 15 residues. Deletions cut 6 bases from V and 0 bases from J, with 12 bases between. CDR3 sequence: CASRKTPSSYNEQFF. Partial CDR3 DNA: TGTGCCAGTAGGAAGACACCGAGCTCCTACAATGAG.

About this clone: The sequenced fragment ends 3 residues before the CDR3 boundary, so the rest is inferred from the germline J gene. The rearrangement links TRBV19 to TRBJ1-2; D is perhaps TRBD1 (5 bases). The CDR3 is 16 residues long. The germline V gene has CDR1 LNHDA and CDR2 SQIVND (reference sequence). The sequenced part of the CDR3 DNA is TGTGCCAGTAGTACCGCACTAGCGGGAGGGGCAGATACC. As protein: CASSTALAGGADT. The whole CDR3 protein is CASSTALAGGADTYTF.

This clone was counted many times. The DNA ends 3 residues before the CDR3 does, and the rest of the CDR3 is filled in from the germline J gene. This sequence joins TRBV5-1 and TRBJ2-7; a possible D gene is TRBD1 (6 bases). From germline, CDR1 is SGHRS and CDR2 YFSETQ. V lost 2 bases, J lost 1 base, and 7 bases lay in between. This CDR3 region has 13 residues. The CDR3 sequence is CASSFRGSYEQYF. The CDR3 bases that were read are TGCGCCAGCAGCTTTAGGGGGTCCTACGAG.